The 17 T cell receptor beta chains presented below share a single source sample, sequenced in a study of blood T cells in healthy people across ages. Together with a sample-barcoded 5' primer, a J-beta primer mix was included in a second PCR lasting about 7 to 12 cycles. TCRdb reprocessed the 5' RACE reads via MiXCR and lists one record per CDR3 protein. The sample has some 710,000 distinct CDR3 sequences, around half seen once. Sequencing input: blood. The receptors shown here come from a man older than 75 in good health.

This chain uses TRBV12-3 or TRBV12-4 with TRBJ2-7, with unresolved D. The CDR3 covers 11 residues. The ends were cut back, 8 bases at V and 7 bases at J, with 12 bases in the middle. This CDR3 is CASGVGGEQYF. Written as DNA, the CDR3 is TGTGCCAGCGGGGTGGGTGGAGAGCAGTACTTC.

The CDR3 sequence: CAISRDSRGEQFF. The CDR3 region has the DNA TGTGCCATCAGCCGGGACTCCCGGGGTGAGCAGTTCTTC. This rearrangement joins TRBV10-3 to TRBJ2-1, with D tentatively TRBD2 (6 bases). V was clipped by 6 bases and J by 9 bases, with 15 bases between them. The V gene's germline CDR1 is ENHRY and CDR2 SYGVKD. This CDR3 has 13 residues.

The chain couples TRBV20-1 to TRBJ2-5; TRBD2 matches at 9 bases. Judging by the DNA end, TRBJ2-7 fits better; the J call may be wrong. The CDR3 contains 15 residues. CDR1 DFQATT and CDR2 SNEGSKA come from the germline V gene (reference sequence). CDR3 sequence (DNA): TGCAGTGCTAGAGTCCGTAGCGGGAGAGTGAACGAGCAGTACTTC. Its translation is CSARVRSGRVNEQYF.

DNA for the CDR3: TGCAGTGCTAGAGAAACAGTCACCCAAGAGACCCAGTACTTC. It translates to CSARETVTQETQYF. J is TRBJ2-5 and V is TRBV20-1; D is ambiguous. Looked up from germline, CDR1 is DFQATT and CDR2 is SNEGSKA (reference sequence). The V end was cut by 0 bases, the J end by 1 base, with 9 bases between. CDR3 length: 14 amino acids.

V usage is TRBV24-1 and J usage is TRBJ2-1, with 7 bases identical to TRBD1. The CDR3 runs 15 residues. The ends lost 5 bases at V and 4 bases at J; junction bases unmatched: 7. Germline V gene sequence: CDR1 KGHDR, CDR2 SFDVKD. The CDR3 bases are TGTGCCACCAGTGCCGAACAGGGGCGGTACAATGAGCAGTTCTTC. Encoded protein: CATSAEQGRYNEQFF.

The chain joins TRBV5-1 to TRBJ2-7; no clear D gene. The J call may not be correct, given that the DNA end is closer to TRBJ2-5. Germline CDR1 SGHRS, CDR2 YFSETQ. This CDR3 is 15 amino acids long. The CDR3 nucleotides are TGCGCCAGCAGCTTGGCGGTGGCAGAGAAAGAGACCCAGTACTTC. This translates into CASSLAVAEKETQYF.

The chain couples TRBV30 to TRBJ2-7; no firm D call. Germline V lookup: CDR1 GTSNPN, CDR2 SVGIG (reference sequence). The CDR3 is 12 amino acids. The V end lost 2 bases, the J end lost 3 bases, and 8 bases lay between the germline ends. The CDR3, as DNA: TGTGCCTGGAGTAGTGGGCTCTACGAGCAGTACTTC. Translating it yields CAWSSGLYEQYF. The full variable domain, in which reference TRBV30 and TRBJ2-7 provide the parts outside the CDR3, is SQTIHQWPATLVQPVGSPLSLECTVEGTSNPNLYWYRQAAGRGLQLLFYSVGIGQISSEVPQNLSASRPQDRQFILSSKKLLLSDSGFYLCAWSSGLYEQYFGPGTRLTVT.

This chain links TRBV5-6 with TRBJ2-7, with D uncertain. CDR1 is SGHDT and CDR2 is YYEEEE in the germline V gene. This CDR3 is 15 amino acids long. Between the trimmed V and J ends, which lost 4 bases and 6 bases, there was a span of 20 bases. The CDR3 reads CASSRPQGLTGEQYF. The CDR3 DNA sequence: TGTGCCAGCAGCCGTCCACAAGGGTTAACGGGCGAGCAGTACTTC.

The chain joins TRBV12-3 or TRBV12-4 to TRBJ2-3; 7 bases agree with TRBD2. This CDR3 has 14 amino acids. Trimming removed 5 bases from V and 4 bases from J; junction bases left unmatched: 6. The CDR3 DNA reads TGTGCCAGCAGTGGACTAGTGAGCGCAGATACGCAGTATTTT. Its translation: CASSGLVSADTQYF.

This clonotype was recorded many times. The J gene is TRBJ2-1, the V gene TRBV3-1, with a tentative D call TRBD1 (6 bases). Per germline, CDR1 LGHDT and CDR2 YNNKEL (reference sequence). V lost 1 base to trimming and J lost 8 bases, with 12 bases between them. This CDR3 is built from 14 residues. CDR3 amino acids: CASSQVFSGDEQFF. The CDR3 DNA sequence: TGTGCCAGCAGCCAAGTCTTTTCAGGGGATGAGCAGTTCTTC.

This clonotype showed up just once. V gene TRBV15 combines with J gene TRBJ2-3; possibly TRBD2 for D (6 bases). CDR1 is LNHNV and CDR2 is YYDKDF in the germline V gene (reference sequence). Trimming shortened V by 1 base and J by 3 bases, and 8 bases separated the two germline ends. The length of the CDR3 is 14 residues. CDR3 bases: TGTGCCACCAGCAGAGTTCTAGCGACAGATACGCAGTATTTT. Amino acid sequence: CATSRVLATDTQYF.

The CDR3 loop is CATSDVGGSLDEQFF. The DNA of the CDR3 is TGTGCCACCAGTGATGTGGGCGGGAGCTTAGATGAGCAGTTCTTC. The rearrangement uses TRBV24-1 and TRBJ2-1; TRBD2 matches 7 bases. With V trimmed by 3 bases and J by 8 bases, 9 bases remained unmatched. This CDR3 comprises 15 residues. CDR1 is KGHDR and CDR2 is SFDVKD in the germline V gene.

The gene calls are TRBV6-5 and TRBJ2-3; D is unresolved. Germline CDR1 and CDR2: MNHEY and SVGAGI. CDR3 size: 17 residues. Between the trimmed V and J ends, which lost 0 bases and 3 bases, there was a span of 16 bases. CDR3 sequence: CASSYSTQAKSTDTQYF. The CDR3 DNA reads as TGTGCCAGCAGTTACTCGACCCAGGCGAAATCGACAGATACGCAGTATTTT.

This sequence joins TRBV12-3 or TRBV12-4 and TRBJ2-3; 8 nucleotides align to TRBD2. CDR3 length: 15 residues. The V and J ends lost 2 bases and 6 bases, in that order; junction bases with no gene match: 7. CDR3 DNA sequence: TGTGCCAGCAGTTTAAAGGGGACTAGGGCCGATACGCAGTATTTT. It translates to CASSLKGTRADTQYF.

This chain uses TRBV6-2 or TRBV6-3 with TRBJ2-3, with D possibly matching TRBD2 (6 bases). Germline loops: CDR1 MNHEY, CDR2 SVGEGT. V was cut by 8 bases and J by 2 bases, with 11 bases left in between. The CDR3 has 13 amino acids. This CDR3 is CASGGRFTDTQYF. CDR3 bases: TGTGCCAGCGGAGGGAGGTTCACAGATACGCAGTATTTT.

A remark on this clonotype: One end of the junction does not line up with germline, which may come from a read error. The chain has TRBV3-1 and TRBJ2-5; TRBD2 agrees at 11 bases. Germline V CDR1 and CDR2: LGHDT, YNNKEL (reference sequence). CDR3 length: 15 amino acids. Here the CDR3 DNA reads TGCGCCAGCAGCCTGGGACTAGCGGAGGTAGAGACCCAGTACTTC. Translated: CASSLGLAEVETQYF.

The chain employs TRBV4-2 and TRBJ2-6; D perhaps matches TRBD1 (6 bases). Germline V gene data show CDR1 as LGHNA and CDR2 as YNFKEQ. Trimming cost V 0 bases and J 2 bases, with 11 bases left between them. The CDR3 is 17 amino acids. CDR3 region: CASSQDRGGTGANVLTF. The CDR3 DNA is TGTGCCAGCAGCCAAGACCGAGGGGGAACTGGGGCCAACGTCCTGACTTTC.